This T cell receptor (beta chain) was retrieved from a study of early T cells in non-severe SARS-CoV-2 infection. Study context: The study sequenced bulk RNA from unsorted whole blood, with chains unpaired. The study, taken as a whole, reports: VDJdb matching skewed toward anti-spike CD8 responses, missing private and CD4 specificities.

V lost 4 bases and J lost 1, with 15 bases in between. The CDR3 extends over 16 amino acids. Germline assignment: CDR1 SGHDT and CDR2 YYEEEE. Each cDNA molecule carried a unique molecular identifier. TCRdb used MiXCR to reprocess the 5' RACE reads, holding one entry per CDR3 protein. This table holds 54,000 or so distinct CDR3 sequences, 5.6% found once. At least ten counts were recorded for this clonotype. Its target is not known. Sequenced material: whole blood. The clonotype was recovered from an adult who was a healthcare worker with PCR-confirmed SARS-CoV-2 infection or an uninfected control (not recorded which). The V call is TRBV5-6, the J call TRBJ1-5, with D unresolved. CDR3 residues: CASSPSPPVSNQPQHF. The CDR3 coding sequence is TGTGCCAGCAGCCCAAGTCCCCCGGTAAGCAATCAGCCCCAGCATTTT.